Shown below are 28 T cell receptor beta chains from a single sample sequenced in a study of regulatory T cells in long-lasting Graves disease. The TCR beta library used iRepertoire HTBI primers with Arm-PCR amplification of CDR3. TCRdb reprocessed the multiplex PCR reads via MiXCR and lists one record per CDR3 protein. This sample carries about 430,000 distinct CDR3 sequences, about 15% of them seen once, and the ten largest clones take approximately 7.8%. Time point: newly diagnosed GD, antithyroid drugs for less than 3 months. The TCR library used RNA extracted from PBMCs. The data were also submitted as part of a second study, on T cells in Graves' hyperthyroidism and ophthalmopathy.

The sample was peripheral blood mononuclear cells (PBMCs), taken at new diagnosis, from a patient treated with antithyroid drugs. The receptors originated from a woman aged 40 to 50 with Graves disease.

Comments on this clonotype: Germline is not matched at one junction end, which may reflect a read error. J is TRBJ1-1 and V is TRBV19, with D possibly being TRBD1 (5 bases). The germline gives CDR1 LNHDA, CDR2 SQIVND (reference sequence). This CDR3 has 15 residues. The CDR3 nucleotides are TGTGCCAGTGGTATAGACTGGGGCAGGAACACTGAAGCTTTCTTT. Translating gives CASGIDWGRNTEAFF.

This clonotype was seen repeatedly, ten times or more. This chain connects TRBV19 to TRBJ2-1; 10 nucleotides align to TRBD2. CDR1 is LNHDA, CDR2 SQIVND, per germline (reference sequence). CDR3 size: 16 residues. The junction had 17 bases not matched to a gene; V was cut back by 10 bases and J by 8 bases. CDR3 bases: TGTGCCACCAATCGGGCTAGCGGGAGTGGGCAACATGAGCAGTTCTTC. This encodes CATNRASGSGQHEQFF. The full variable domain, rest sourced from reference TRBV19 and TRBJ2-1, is DGGITQSPKYLFRKEGQNVTLSCEQNLNHDAMYWYRQDPGQGLRLIYYSQIVNDFQKGDIAEGYSVSREKKESFPLTVTSAQKNPTAFYLCATNRASGSGQHEQFFGPGTRLTVL.

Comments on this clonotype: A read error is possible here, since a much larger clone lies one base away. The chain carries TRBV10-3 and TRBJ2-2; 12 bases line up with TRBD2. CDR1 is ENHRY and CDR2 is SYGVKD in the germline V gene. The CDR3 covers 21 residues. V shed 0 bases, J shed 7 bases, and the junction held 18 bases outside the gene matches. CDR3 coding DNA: TGTGCCATCAGTGAGTCGTGGGGGCTCAAGACTAGCGGGAGTTACATCGGGGAGCTGTTTTTT. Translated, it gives CAISESWGLKTSGSYIGELFF.

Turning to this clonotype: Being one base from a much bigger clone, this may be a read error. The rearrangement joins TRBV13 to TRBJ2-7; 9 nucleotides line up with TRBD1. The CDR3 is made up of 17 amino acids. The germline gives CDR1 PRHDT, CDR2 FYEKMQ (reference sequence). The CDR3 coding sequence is TGTGTCAGCAGCTTAGGCGGGACAGGGCCTGGCGACGTCGAGCAGTACTTC. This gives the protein CVSSLGGTGPGDVEQYF.

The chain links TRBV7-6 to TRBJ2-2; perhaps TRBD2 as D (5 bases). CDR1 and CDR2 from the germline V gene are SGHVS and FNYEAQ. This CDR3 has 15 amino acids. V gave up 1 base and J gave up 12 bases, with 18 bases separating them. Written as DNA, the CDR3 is TGTGCCAGCAGCTTAGGATCTCGAGGACTGCCCCAGCTGTTTTTT. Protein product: CASSLGSRGLPQLFF.

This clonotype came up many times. The DNA of the CDR3 is TGCGCCAGCAGCTTGGCCCCGGGACAGGGGGAGACCCAGTACTTC. This translates into CASSLAPGQGETQYF. The chain has TRBV5-1 and TRBJ2-5; 10 bases are shared with TRBD1. The germline gives CDR1 SGHRS, CDR2 YFSETQ. This CDR3 contains 15 residues. V lost 0 bases to trimming and J lost 5 bases; unmatched junction nucleotides: 4.

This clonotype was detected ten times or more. This chain's CDR3 is CASSLDPGLAYEQYF. The CDR3 nucleotides are TGTGCCAGCAGTTTAGACCCGGGACTAGCATACGAGCAGTACTTC. V gene TRBV12-3 or TRBV12-4 combines with J gene TRBJ2-7; 9 bases line up with TRBD2. Losses at the gene ends were 1 base for V and 4 bases for J; bases not matched to a gene: 5. The CDR3 spans 15 residues.

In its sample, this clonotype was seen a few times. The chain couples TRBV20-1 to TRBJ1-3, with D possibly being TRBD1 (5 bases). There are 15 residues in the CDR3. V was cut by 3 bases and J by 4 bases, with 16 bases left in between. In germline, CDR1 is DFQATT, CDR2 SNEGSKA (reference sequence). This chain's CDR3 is CSASPPGEAGNTIYF. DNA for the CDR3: TGCAGTGCTAGTCCCCCGGGGGAGGCAGGAAACACCATATATTTT.

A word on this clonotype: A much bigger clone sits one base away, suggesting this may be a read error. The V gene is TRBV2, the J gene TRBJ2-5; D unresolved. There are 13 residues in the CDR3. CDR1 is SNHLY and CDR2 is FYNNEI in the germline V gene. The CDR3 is CASKRSAEETRYF. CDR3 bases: TGTGCCAGCAAGCGCAGCGCGGAAGAGACCCGGTACTTC. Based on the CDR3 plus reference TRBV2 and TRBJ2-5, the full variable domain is EPEVTQTPSHQVTQMGQEVILRCVPISNHLYFYWYRQILGQKVEFLVSFYNNEISEKSEIFDDQFSVERPDGSNFTLKIRSTKLEDSAMYFCASKRSAEETRYFGPGTRLLVL.

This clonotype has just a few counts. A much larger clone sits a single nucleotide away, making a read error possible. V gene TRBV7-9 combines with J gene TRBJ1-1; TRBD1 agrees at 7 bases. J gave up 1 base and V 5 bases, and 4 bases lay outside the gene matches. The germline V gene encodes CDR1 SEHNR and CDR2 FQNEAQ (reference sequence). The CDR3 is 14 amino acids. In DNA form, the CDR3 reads TGTGCCAGCAGCCGAGGGACAGCGAACACTGAAGCTTTCTTT. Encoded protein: CASSRGTANTEAFF.

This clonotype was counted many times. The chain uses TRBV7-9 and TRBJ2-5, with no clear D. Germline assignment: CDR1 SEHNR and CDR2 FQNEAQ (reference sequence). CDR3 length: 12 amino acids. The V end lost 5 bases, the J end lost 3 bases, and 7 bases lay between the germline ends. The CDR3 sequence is CASSRNKETQYF. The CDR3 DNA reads TGTGCCAGCAGCCGAAATAAAGAGACCCAGTACTTC.

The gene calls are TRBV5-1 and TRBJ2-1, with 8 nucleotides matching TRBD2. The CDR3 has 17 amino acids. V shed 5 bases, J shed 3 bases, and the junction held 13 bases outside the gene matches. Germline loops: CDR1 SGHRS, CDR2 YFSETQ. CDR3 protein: CASRVFDAGGGYNEQFF. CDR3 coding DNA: TGCGCCAGCAGGGTTTTTGATGCGGGAGGCGGCTACAATGAGCAGTTCTTC.

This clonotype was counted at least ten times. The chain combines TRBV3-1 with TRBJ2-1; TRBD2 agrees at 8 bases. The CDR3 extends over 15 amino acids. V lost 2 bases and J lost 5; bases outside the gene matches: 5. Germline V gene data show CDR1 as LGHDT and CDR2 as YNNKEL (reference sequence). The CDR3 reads CASSQSPAGDNEQFF. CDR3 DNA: TGTGCCAGCAGCCAATCTCCAGCGGGAGACAATGAGCAGTTCTTC.

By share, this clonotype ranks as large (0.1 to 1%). CDR3 region: CAWVGDGGNTEAFF. DNA for the CDR3: TGTGCCTGGGTGGGGGACGGTGGGAACACTGAAGCTTTCTTT. The chain joins TRBV30 to TRBJ1-1, with D possibly being TRBD1 (5 bases). V was pared by 5 bases and J by 1 base, with 14 bases between. The CDR3 extends over 14 amino acids. The germline CDR1 and CDR2 sequences are GTSNPN and SVGIG (reference sequence).

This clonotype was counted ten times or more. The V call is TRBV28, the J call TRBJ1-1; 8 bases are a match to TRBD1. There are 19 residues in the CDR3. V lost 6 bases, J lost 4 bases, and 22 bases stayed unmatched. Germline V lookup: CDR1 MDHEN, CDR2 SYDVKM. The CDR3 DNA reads TGTGCCAGCAGCTGGGGACGCCCAAGAAGACAGGGGAAAGGCACTGAAGCTTTCTTT. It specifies CASSWGRPRRQGKGTEAFF.

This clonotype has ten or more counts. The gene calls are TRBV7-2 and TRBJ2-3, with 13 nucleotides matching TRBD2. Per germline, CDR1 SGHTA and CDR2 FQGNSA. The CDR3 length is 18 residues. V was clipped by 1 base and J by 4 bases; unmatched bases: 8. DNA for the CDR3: TGTGCCAGCAGCTTAGAGGGACTAGCGGGAAGGCCGGCAGATACGCAGTATTTT. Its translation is CASSLEGLAGRPADTQYF.

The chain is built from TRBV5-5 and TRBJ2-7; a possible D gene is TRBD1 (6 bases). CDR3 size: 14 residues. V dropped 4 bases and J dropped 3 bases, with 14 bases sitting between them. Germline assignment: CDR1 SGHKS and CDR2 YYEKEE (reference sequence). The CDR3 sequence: CASSQTGQNYEQYF. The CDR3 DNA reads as TGTGCCAGCAGCCAAACCGGACAGAACTACGAGCAGTACTTC. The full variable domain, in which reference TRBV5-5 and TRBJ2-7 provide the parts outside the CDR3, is DAGVTQSPTHLIKTRGQQVTLRCSPISGHKSVSWYQQVLGQGPQFIFQYYEKEERGRGNFPDRFSARQFPNYSSELNVNALLLGDSALYLCASSQTGQNYEQYFGPGTRLTVT.

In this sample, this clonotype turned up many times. The CDR3 region is CASSPGGGVSTDTQYF. The CDR3 DNA reads as TGTGCCAGCAGTCCCGGGGGGGGGGTTAGCACAGATACGCAGTATTTT. The rearrangement links TRBV12-3 or TRBV12-4 to TRBJ2-3, with 8 bases fitting TRBD2. This CDR3 is 16 amino acids long. Trimming cost V 5 bases and J 0 bases; bases outside gene matches: 7.

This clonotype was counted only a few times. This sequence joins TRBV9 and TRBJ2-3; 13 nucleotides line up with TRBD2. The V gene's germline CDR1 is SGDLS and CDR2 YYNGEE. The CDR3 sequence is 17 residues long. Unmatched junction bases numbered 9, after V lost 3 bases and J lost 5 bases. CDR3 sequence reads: CASSGGLAGVWGDTQYF. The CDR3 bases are TGTGCCAGCAGCGGCGGACTAGCGGGAGTGTGGGGAGATACGCAGTATTTT.

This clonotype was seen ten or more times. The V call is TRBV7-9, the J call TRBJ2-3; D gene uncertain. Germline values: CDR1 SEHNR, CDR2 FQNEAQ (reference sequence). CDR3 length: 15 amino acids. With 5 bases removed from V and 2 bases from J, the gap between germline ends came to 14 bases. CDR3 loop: CASSPPPQNTDTQYF. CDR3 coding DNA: TGTGCCAGCAGCCCTCCCCCACAGAACACAGATACGCAGTATTTT.

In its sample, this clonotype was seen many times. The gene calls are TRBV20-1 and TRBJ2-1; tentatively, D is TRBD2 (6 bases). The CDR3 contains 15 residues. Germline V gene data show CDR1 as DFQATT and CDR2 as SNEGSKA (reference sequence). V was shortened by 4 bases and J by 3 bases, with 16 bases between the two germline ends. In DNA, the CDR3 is TGCAGTGCTAAGACTCCGGGGGATGGCTACAATGAGCAGTTCTTC. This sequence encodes CSAKTPGDGYNEQFF.

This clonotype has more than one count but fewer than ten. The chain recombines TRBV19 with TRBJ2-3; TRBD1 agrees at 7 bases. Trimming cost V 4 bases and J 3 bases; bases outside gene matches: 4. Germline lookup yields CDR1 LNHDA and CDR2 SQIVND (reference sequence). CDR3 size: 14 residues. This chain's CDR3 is CASSTPGQTDTQYF. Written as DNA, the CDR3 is TGTGCCAGTAGTACCCCGGGACAGACAGATACGCAGTATTTT.

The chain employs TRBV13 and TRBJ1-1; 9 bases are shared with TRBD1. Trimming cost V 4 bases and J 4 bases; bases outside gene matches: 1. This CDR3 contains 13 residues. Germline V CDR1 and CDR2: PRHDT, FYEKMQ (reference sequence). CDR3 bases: TGTGCCAGCAGCTGGGGACAGGGCACTGAAGCTTTCTTT. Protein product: CASSWGQGTEAFF.

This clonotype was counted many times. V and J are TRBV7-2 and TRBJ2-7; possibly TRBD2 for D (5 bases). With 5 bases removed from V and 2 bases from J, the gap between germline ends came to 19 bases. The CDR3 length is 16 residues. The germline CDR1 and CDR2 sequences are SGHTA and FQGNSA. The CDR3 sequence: CASSLDFNRGTYEQYF. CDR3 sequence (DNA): TGTGCCAGCAGCCTCGACTTTAACCGAGGGACCTACGAGCAGTACTTC.

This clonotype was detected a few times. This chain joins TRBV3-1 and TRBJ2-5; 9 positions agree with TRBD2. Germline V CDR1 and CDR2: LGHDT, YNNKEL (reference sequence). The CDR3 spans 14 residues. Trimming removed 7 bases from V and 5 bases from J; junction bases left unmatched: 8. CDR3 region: CASTPLAGHETQYF. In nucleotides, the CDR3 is TGTGCCAGCACCCCTCTAGCGGGACATGAGACCCAGTACTTC.

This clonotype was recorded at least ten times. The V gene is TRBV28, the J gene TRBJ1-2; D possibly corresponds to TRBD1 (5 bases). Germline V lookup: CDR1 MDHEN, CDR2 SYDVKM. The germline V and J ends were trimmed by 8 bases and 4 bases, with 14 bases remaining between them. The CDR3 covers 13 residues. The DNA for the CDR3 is TGTGCCAGCGGAGGAGGGGACCTCTATGGCTACACCTTC. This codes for CASGGGDLYGYTF.

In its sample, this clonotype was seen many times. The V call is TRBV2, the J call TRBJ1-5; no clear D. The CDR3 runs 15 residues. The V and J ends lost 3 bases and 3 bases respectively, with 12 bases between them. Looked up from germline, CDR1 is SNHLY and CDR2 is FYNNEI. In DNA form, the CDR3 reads TGTGCCAGCAGTGAGGGCAGCGACTTCAATCAGCCCCAGCATTTT. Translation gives CASSEGSDFNQPQHF.

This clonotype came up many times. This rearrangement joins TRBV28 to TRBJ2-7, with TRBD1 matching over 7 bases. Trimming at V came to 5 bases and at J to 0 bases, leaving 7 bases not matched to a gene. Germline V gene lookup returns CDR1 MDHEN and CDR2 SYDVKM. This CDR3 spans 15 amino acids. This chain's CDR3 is CASSASRDSSYEQYF. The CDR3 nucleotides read TGTGCCAGCAGTGCTTCCCGGGACAGCTCCTACGAGCAGTACTTC.